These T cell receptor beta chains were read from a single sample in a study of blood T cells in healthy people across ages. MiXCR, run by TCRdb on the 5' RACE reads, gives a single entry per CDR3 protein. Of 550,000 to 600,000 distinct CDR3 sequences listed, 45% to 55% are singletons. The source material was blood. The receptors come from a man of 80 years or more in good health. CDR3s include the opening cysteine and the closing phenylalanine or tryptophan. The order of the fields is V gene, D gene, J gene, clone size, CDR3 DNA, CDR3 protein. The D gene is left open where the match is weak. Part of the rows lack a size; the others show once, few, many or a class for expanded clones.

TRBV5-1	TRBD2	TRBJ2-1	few	TGCGCCAGCAGCCGCCAGCGGGGGGGCCGAGATGAGCAGTTCTTC	CASSRQRGGRDEQFF
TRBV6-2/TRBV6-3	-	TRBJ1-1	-	TGTGCCGGCAGTTTAGTAGGGGCGCCGGATGAAGCTTTCTTT	CAGSLVGAPDEAFF
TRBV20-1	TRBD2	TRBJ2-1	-	TGCAGTGCTAGTTCCGGTCTAGCGGAATACAATGAGCAGTTCTTC	CSASSGLAEYNEQFF
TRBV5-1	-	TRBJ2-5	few	TGCGCCAGCAGGCCCCTTTTCTCGGACCGATCGTACCAAGAGACTCAGTACTTC	CASRPLFSDRSYQETQYF
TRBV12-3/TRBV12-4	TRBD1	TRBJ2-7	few	TGTGCCAGCAGTGGGACAGGGCACTACGAGCAGTACTTC	CASSGTGHYEQYF
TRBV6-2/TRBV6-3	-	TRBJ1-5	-	TGTGCCAGCAGTTACTCGATCCATCAGCCCCAGCATTTT	CASSYSIHQPQHF
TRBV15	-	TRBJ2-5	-	TGTGCCACCAGCAGAGATCCCGCTAACCCGGAGACCCAGTACTTC	CATSRDPANPETQYF
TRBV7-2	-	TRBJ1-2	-	TGTGCCAGCACCCGCGCACCGGATTACTATGGCTACACCTTC	CASTRAPDYYGYTF
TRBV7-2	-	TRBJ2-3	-	TGTGCCAACAGCTTAGACCCGGGGCGCACAGATACGCAGTATTTT	CANSLDPGRTDTQYF
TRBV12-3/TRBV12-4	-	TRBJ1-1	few	TGTGCCAGCAGTTTTCGGCGGCAGGGTGAAGCTTTCTTT	CASSFRRQGEAFF
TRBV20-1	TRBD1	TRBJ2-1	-	TGCAGTGCTAGCAACAGGGGGCGCTGGAATGAGCAGTTCTTC	CSASNRGRWNEQFF
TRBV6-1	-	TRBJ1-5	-	TGTGCCAGCACGGACACCCATCAGCCCCAGCATTTT	CASTDTHQPQHF
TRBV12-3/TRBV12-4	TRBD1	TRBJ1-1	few	TGTGCCAGCACACCGACAGGGTTGAACACTGAAGCTTTCTTT	CASTPTGLNTEAFF
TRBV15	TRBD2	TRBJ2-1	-	TGTGCCACCAGCAGAGGGGTTAAGTCTCGCAGCGGGAGTATCGATAATGAGCAGTTCTTC	CATSRGVKSRSGSIDNEQFF
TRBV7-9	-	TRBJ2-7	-	TGTGCCAGCACCAAGGGCGGTAGCGGAGGGCGCTCCTACGAGCAGTACTTC	CASTKGGSGGRSYEQYF
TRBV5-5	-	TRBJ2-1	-	TGTGCCAGCAGCTTGGGCCTCCGGGACCATGGCAATGAGCAGTTCTTC	CASSLGLRDHGNEQFF
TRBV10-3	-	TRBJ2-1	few	TGTGCCATCAGTGAGGCTTCCAGGGACAATGAGCAGTTCTTC	CAISEASRDNEQFF
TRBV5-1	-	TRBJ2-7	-	TGCGCCAGCAGCTTGGGGGGGGCGACCTACGAGCAGTACTTC	CASSLGGATYEQYF
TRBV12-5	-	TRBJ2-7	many	TGTGCTAGTGGGAAAGGGACTTACGAGCAGTACTTC	CASGKGTYEQYF
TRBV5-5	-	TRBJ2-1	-	TGTGCCAGCAGCCCCAACCCAATGGGGGGAGAGGAGCAGTTCTTC	CASSPNPMGGEEQFF
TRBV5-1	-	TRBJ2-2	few	TGCGCCAGCAGCCTTGCTAAGGACCGGAACACCGGGGAGCTGTTTTTT	CASSLAKDRNTGELFF
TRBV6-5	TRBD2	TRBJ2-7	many	TGTGCCAGCAAGAAAGGGACTAGGCTGTACGAGCAGTACTTC	CASKKGTRLYEQYF
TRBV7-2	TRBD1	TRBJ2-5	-	TGTGCCAGCAGCTTCGGCGACAGGGGGCAGTACTTC	CASSFGDRGQYF
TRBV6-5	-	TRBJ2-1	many	TGTGCCAGCACGCGCCTGGATGAGCAGTTCTTC	CASTRLDEQFF
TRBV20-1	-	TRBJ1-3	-	TGCAGTGCTAGAGATATGACACAGGGATCCCGGGACACCATATATTTT	CSARDMTQGSRDTIYF
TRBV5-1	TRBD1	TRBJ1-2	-	TGCGCCAGCAGCGGGTCCGGGACAGGAGCCTATGGCTACACCTTC	CASSGSGTGAYGYTF
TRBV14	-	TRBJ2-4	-	TGTGCCAGCAGCCATGCCCCTGCCGACCCCCTAGCCAAAAACATTCAGTACTTC	CASSHAPADPLAKNIQYF
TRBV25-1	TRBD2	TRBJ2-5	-	TGTGCCACCCTGCGGGAGGGCTGGGAGACCCAGTACTTC	CATLREGWETQYF
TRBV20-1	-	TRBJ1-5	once	TGCAGTGCTAGGCTGCCAGATCAGCCCCAGCATTTT	CSARLPDQPQHF
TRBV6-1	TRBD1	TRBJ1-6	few	TGTGCCAGCAGCCATCCCGGGACAGGGAATTCACCCCTCCACTTT	CASSHPGTGNSPLHF
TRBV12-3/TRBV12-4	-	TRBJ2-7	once	TGTGCCAGCAGTCCCCACCAGATAGGGGCCTACGAGCAGTACTTC	CASSPHQIGAYEQYF
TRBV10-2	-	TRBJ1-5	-	TGCGCCAGCAGTGAAGGGACCTCCAGAACCCGGCATTTT	CASSEGTSRTRHF
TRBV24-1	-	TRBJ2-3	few	TGTGCCACCAAAGGACCCATAAGTACAGATACGCAGTATTTT	CATKGPISTDTQYF
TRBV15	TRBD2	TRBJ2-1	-	TGTGCCACCAGCAGAGATCGCGGGGGGGCCTCTCATGAGCAGTTCTTC	CATSRDRGGASHEQFF
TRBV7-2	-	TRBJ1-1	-	TGTGCCAGCAGCCCCACTCTCCAAAACACTGAAGCTTTCTTT	CASSPTLQNTEAFF
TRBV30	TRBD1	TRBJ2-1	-	TGTGCCTGGAGTGTAAGGGGACAGATCTCCTGCAATGAGCAGTTCTTC	CAWSVRGQISCNEQFF
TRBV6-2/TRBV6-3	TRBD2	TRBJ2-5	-	TGTGCCAGCAGTCGGACTAGCGGGGGCGCAGAGACCCAGTACTTC	CASSRTSGGAETQYF
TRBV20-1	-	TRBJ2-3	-	TGCAGTGCTAGCCCCCGGGACAGAAATTATAGCGGGAAGACGCAGTATTTT	CSASPRDRNYSGKTQYF
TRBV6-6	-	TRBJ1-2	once	TGTGCCGGCAGTTACTCGGGTTTGACATGCGTCTACACCTTC	CAGSYSGLTCVYTF
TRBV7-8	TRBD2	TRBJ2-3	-	TGTGCCAGCAGCTTCGTCCAGAGTACTAGCGGGAGTGCAGATACGCAGTATTTT	CASSFVQSTSGSADTQYF
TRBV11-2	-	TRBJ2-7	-	TGTGCCAGCAGCCCCTCAGACCGCGCGCGGTACTTC	CASSPSDRARYF
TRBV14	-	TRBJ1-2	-	TGTGCCAGCAGCCAAGTAGTAGGACCGTCTCCGGACTATGGCTACACCTTC	CASSQVVGPSPDYGYTF
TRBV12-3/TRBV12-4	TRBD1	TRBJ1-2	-	TGTGCCAGCAGTAAAGGGGACAGGGTAGACTATGGCTACACCTTC	CASSKGDRVDYGYTF
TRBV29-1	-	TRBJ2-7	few	TGCAGCGTTGAAGATCGGGCAGGGGTCTCCTACGAGCAGTACTTC	CSVEDRAGVSYEQYF
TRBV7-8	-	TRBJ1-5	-	TGTGCCAGCAGCTTTACAGGTTTCGGTCAGCCCCAGCATTTT	CASSFTGFGQPQHF
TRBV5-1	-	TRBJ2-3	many	TGCGCCAGCAGCACGGGACGGAGCACAGATACGCAGTATTTT	CASSTGRSTDTQYF
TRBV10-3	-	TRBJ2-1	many	TGTGCCATCAGTGAGTCGATCGAGGGGTGGGATGAGCAGTTCTTC	CAISESIEGWDEQFF
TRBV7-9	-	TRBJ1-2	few	TGTGCCAGCAGCGTACCGATGAACTATGGCTACACCTTC	CASSVPMNYGYTF
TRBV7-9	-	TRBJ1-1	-	TGTGCCAGCAGCTTAACACAGATTAACACTGAAGCTTTCTTT	CASSLTQINTEAFF
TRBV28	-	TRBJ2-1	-	TGTGCCAGCAGTACCCGCCGGGGTAGTGAGCAGTTCTTC	CASSTRRGSEQFF
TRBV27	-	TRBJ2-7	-	TGTGCCAGCAGGGCAATGACCGAGCAGTACTTC	CASRAMTEQYF
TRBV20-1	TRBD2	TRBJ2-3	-	TGCAGTGGCCTCACTAGCGGGGGAGATACGCAGTATTTT	CSGLTSGGDTQYF
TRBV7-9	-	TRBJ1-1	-	TGTGCCAGCAGCTCCCTGACGGGGAACACTGAAGCTTTCTTT	CASSSLTGNTEAFF
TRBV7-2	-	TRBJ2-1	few	TGTGCCAGCAGCTTAGCAGGCAATGGACCCTACAATGAGCAGTTCTTC	CASSLAGNGPYNEQFF
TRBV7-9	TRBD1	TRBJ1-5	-	TGTGCCAGCAGCTTCGGTCGGGACAGGAGTGATCAGCCCCAGCATTTT	CASSFGRDRSDQPQHF
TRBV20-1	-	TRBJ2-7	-	TGCAGTGCTGCGTGGGGGAGAATCGACGAGCAGTACTTC	CSAAWGRIDEQYF
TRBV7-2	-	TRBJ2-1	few	TGTGCCAGCAGCTTACTAGCTCGGATAAATGAGCAGTTCTTC	CASSLLARINEQFF